The clone carrying this TCR beta chain was seen only once. The antigen is not known. Repertoires were generated with immunoSEQ multiplex PCR, while TCRdb's copy carries only in-frame clones and drops some. The data contain about 130,000 clones, 80% to 95% of them singletons. This sample is drawn from a study of graft-versus-host responses after intestinal transplantation. The TCR sequence derives from a human donor who received an intestinal transplant. The source material was unstimulated CD4+ T cells sorted from spleen or lymph node cells, sampled before intestinal transplant.

CDR3 loop: CASSDSGLVFNEQFF. CDR3 DNA: TGTGCCAGCAGTGACTCCGGACTAGTTTTCAATGAGCAGTTCTTC. The rearrangement joins TRBV6-4 to TRBJ2-1; 7 bases fit TRBD2. The V segment lost 0 bases and the J segment 6 bases; nucleotides outside the gene matches: 5. The length of the CDR3 is 15 residues. From germline, CDR1 is MRHNA and CDR2 SNTAGT.